This T cell receptor beta chain was identified in a study of beta chain features in type 1 diabetes. Whole-study results and caveats: A potential PCR bias toward shorter templates would be equal in patient and control samples. For Type 1 diabetes patients, all four CD4+ subsets carried TCRB CDR3s that were moderately but significantly shorter.

The CDR3 consists of 13 residues. Unmatched junction bases numbered 4, after V lost 7 bases and J lost 3 bases. Germline lookup yields CDR1 MNHNY and CDR2 SVGAGI (reference sequence). On this clone: As yet, its antigen is unknown.

The investigators reverse transcribed all of the isolated RNA, so they sequenced expressed TCRB transcripts. Here immunoSEQ multiplex PCR was the method, and the copy in TCRdb shows in-frame clones only, minus some. Of roughly 230,000 clones listed, approximately 11% are singletons. The sequenced material came from naive CD4+ T cells from blood. The gene calls are TRBV6-6 and TRBJ2-5, with 8 bases that match TRBD2. The clonotype was recovered from a man aged 30 to 45 with type 1 diabetes. This chain's CDR3 is CASTPAGEETQYF. The CDR3 DNA sequence: TGTGCCAGCACTCCAGCGGGGGAAGAGACCCAGTACTTC.